The 10 T cell receptor beta chains listed next were all sequenced from one sample in a study of blood T cell repertoires in COVID-19. Measured with immunoSEQ multiplex PCR; TCRdb has only the in-frame clones, and not every one. The repertoire includes 400,000 to 450,000 clones, approximately 92% of them detected once, and more than 0.95% sits in the top ten. The sequenced sample was PBMCs or T cells enriched from blood (not recorded which). Receptors were obtained from a man aged 25-40 years who had recovered from COVID-19.

This rearrangement joins TRBV28 to TRBJ1-1, with D possibly matching TRBD1 (6 bases). CDR3 length: 16 amino acids. The V and J ends lost 8 bases and 8 bases respectively, with 27 bases between them. Per germline, CDR1 MDHEN and CDR2 SYDVKM. The CDR3 here is CASSGSTGRGVKEAFF. The CDR3 DNA reads as TGTGCCAGCTCAGGGTCGACAGGTCGGGGTGTTAAAGAAGCTTTCTTT.

This chain uses TRBV29-1 with TRBJ1-5; D gene ambiguous. V was shortened by 4 bases and J by 4 bases, with 8 bases between the two germline ends. Germline CDR1 reads SQVTM; CDR2 reads ANQGSEA. The CDR3 is 12 amino acids. The CDR3 region has the DNA TGCAGCGTTGTATACTTTAATCAGCCCCAGCATTTT. Protein: CSVVYFNQPQHF.

V is TRBV9 and J is TRBJ2-3, with 11 bases that match TRBD2. V gave up 3 bases and J gave up 2 bases; unmatched junction bases: 14. Germline V gives CDR1 SGDLS, CDR2 YYNGEE. This CDR3 spans 19 amino acids. In DNA form, the CDR3 reads TGTGCCAGCAGCGGCGGGACTAGCGGACAAATCCCCTCCACAGATACGCAGTATTTT. Protein: CASSGGTSGQIPSTDTQYF.

The chain has TRBV27 and TRBJ2-3, with 8 nucleotides matching TRBD1. Germline V gene lookup returns CDR1 MNHEY and CDR2 SMNVEV (reference sequence). The CDR3 is 13 residues long. V lost 2 bases, J lost 10 bases, and 5 bases stayed unmatched. The CDR3 sequence: CASSLRARGPQYF. The CDR3 DNA follows: TGTGCCAGCAGTTTAAGGGCCAGGGGGCCGCAGTATTTT.

The rearrangement joins TRBV7-9 to TRBJ2-1, with 8 bases lining up with TRBD2. Per the germline V gene, CDR1 is SEHNR and CDR2 is FQNEAQ (reference sequence). With 4 bases clipped from V and 5 bases from J, the junction kept 10 bases outside the gene matches. The CDR3 length is 16 residues. The CDR3: CASSSPGTRGNNEQFF. The CDR3 DNA sequence: TGTGCCAGCAGCTCCCCCGGGACTAGGGGGAACAATGAGCAGTTCTTC.

The CDR3 sequence: CSVHGLAGAETQYF. DNA for the CDR3: TGCAGCGTCCACGGACTAGCGGGAGCAGAGACCCAGTACTTC. The rearrangement uses TRBV29-1 and TRBJ2-5; the match to TRBD2 covers 13 bases. This CDR3 contains 14 residues. V dropped 6 bases and J dropped 4; count of bases not matched to a gene: 5. Germline assignment: CDR1 SQVTM and CDR2 ANQGSEA.

V is TRBV30 and J is TRBJ1-2, with a weak D call TRBD1 (5 bases). There are 13 residues in the CDR3. The V gene lost 0 bases and the J gene lost 8 bases, with 13 bases spanning the gap. The germline V gene encodes CDR1 GTSNPN and CDR2 SVGIG (reference sequence). The CDR3 region is CAWSVPPGGGYTF. The CDR3 DNA is TGTGCCTGGAGTGTACCGCCGGGGGGAGGCTACACCTTC. The whole variable domain, filled in from reference TRBV30 and TRBJ1-2, reads SQTIHQWPATLVQPVGSPLSLECTVEGTSNPNLYWYRQAAGRGLQLLFYSVGIGQISSEVPQNLSASRPQDRQFILSSKKLLLSDSGFYLCAWSVPPGGGYTFGSGTRLTVV.

This clone occurred a few times. The J gene is TRBJ1-6, the V gene TRBV11-2; D ambiguous. CDR3 size: 13 residues. Germline assignment: CDR1 SGHAT and CDR2 FQNNGV. V lost 2 bases and J lost 5, with 4 bases in between. This chain's CDR3 is CASSLNNNSPLHF. Written as DNA, the CDR3 is TGTGCCAGCAGCTTAAATAATAATTCACCCCTCCACTTT. Using reference TRBV11-2 and TRBJ1-6 for the parts outside the CDR3, the full variable domain is EAGVAQSPRYKIIEKRQSVAFWCNPISGHATLYWYQQILGQGPKLLIQFQNNGVVDDSQLPKDRFSAERLKGVDSTLKIQPAKLEDSAVYLCASSLNNNSPLHFGNGTRLTVT.

V and J are TRBV2 and TRBJ2-7; D might be TRBD1 (6 bases). Germline CDR1 reads SNHLY; CDR2 reads FYNNEI. This CDR3 has 15 residues. Trimming left V 8 bases short and J 0 bases short, with 17 bases between. Here the CDR3 reads CASWDNPKSSYEQYF. As DNA, the CDR3 is TGTGCCAGCTGGGACAACCCCAAGAGCTCCTACGAGCAGTACTTC.

The J gene is TRBJ2-7, the V gene TRBV12-3 or TRBV12-4; TRBD2 aligns across 12 bases. This CDR3 has 13 residues. The junction had 2 bases not matched to a gene; V was cut back by 5 bases and J by 6 bases. The CDR3 loop reads CASSQGLAGEQYF. The DNA of the CDR3 is TGTGCCAGCAGTCAGGGACTAGCGGGCGAGCAGTACTTC.